The clone carrying this T cell receptor beta chain occurred a few times. As yet, its antigen is unknown. The sample belongs to a study of T cell repertoires in cytomegalovirus infection. The CDR3 extends over 15 amino acids. J was trimmed by 7 bases and V by 6 bases; bases with no gene match: 8. Germline assignment: CDR1 MNHNS and CDR2 SASEGT. TCRdb used MiXCR to reprocess the reads, holding one entry per CDR3 protein. The sample includes some 940,000 distinct CDR3 sequences, less than 40% seen only once; the top ten take over 12%. The receptor was derived from a human donor in good health (CMV status not recorded). Some clones in this sample may be carry-over from other donors' samples. The material sequenced was cultured CD8+ T cells from PBMCs, taken from culture after CMV antigen stimulation. V and J are TRBV6-1 and TRBJ1-6; 8 nucleotides line up with TRBD1. This chain's CDR3 is CASSLLQGANSPLHF. CDR3 nucleotide sequence: TGTGCCAGCAGCCTACTGCAGGGGGCAAATTCACCCCTCCACTTT.